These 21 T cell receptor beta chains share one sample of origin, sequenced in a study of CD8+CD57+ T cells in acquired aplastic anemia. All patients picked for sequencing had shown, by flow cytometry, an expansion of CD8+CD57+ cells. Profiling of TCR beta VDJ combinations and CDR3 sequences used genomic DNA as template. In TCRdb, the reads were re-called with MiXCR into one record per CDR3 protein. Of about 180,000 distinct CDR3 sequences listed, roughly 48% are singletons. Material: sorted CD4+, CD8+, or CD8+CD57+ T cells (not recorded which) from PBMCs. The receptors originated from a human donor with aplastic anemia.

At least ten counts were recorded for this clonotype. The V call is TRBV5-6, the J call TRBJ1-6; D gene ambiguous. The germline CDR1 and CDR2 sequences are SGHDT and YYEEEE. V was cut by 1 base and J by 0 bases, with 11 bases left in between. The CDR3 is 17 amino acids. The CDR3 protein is CASSLWKGFSYNSPLHF. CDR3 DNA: TGTGCCAGCAGCTTGTGGAAGGGTTTCTCCTATAATTCACCCCTCCACTTT.

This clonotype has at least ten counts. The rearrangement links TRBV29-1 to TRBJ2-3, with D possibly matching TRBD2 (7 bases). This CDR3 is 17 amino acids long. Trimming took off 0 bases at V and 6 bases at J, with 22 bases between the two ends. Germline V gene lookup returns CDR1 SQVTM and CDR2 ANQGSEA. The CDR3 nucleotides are TGCAGCGTTGAAGATCGGGCCCAGCCCGGGGGGCGGGATACGCAGTATTTT. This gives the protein CSVEDRAQPGGRDTQYF.

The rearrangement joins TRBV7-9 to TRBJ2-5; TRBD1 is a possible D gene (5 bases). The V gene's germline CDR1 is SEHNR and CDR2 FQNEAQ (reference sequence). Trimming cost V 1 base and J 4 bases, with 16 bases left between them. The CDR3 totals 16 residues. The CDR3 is CASSLGRQPLGETQYF. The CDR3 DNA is TGTGCCAGCAGCTTAGGAAGACAGCCTTTGGGAGAGACCCAGTACTTC.

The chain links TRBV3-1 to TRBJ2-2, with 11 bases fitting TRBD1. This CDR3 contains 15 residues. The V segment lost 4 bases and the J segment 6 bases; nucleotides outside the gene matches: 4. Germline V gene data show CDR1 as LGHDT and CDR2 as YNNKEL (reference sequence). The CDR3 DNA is TGTGCCAGCAGCCTCGGGACAGGGGGTCCCGGGGAGCTGTTTTTT. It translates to CASSLGTGGPGELFF.

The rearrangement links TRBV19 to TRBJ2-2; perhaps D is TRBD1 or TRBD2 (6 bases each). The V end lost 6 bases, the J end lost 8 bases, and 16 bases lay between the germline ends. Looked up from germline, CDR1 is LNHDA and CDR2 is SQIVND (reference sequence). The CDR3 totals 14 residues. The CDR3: CASRSRGLAGELFF. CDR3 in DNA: TGTGCCAGTAGGTCCAGGGGACTCGCAGGGGAGCTGTTTTTT.

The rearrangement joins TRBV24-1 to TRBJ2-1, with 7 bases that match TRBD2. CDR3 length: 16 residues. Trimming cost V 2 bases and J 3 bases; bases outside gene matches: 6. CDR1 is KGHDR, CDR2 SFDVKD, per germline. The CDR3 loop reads CATSDSLAVLYNEQFF. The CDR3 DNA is TGTGCCACCAGTGATTCCCTAGCGGTACTCTACAATGAGCAGTTCTTC.

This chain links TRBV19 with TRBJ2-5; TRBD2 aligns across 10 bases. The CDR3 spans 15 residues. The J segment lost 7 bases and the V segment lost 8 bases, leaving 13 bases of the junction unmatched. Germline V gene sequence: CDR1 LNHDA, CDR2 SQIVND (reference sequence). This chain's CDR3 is CASRPGLAGAGTQYF. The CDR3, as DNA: TGTGCCAGTCGTCCGGGGCTAGCGGGAGCGGGGACCCAGTACTTC.

The CDR3 spells CASEGRDRETGELFF. CDR3 in DNA: TGTGCCAGCGAGGGCCGGGACAGGGAAACCGGGGAGCTGTTTTTT. This chain uses TRBV2 with TRBJ2-2; 9 bases align to TRBD1. The germline gives CDR1 SNHLY, CDR2 FYNNEI. V was clipped by 8 bases and J by 5 bases; unmatched bases: 9. The CDR3 runs to 15 residues.

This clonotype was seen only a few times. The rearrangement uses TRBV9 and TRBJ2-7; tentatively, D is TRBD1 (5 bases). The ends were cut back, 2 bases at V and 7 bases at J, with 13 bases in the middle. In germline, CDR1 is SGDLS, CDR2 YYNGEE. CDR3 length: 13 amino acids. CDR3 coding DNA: TGTGCCAGCAGCGTCAGGGCAGACGGAGAGCAGTACTTC. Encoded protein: CASSVRADGEQYF. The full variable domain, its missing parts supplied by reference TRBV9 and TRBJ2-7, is DSGVTQTPKHLITATGQRVTLRCSPRSGDLSVYWYQQSLDQGLQFLIQYYNGEERAKGNILERFSAQQFPDLHSELNLSSLELGDSALYFCASSVRADGEQYFGPGTRLTVT.

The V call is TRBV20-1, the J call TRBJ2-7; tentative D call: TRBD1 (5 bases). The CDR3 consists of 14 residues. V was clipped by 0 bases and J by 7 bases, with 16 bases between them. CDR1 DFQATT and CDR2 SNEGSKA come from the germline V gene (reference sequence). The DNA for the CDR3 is TGCAGTGCTAGAGATAGGGCAGGGCCCCTGGAGCAGTACTTC. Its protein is CSARDRAGPLEQYF.

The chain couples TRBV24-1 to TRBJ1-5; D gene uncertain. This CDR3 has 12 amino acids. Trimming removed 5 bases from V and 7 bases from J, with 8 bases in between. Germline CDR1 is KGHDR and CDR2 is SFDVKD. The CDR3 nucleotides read TGTGCCACCAGTGCCGTAGGACAGCCCCAGCATTTT. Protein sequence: CATSAVGQPQHF.

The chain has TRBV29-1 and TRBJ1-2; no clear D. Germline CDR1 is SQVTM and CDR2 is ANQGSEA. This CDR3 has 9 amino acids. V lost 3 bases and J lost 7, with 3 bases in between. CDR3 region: CSVDGGYTF. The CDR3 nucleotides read TGCAGCGTTGATGGTGGCTACACCTTC.

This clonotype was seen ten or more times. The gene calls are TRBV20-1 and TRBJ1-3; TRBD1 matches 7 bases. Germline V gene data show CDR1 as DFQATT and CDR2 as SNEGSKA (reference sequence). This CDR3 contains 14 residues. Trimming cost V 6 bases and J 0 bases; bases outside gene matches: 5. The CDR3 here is CSAPTGPSGNTIYF. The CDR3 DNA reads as TGCAGTGCCCCGACAGGGCCCTCTGGAAACACCATATATTTT.

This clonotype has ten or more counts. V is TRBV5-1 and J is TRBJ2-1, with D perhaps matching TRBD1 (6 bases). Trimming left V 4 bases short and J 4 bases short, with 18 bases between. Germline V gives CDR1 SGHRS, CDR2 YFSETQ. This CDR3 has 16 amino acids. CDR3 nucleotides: TGCGCCAGCAGCACCGAACAGGGATCCTTTTACAATGAGCAGTTCTTC. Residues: CASSTEQGSFYNEQFF.

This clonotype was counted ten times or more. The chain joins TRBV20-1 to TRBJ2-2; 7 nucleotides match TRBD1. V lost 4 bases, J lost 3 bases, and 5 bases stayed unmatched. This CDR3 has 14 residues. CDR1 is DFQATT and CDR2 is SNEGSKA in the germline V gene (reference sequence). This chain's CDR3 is CSANRGGDTGELFF. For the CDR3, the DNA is TGCAGTGCTAACAGGGGTGGCGACACCGGGGAGCTGTTTTTT.

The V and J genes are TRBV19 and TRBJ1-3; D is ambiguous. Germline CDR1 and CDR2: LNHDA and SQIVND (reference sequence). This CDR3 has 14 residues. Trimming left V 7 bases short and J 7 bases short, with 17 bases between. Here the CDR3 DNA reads TGTGCCAGTATCTCGTTGGCGGTTGGGAACACCATATATTTT. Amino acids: CASISLAVGNTIYF. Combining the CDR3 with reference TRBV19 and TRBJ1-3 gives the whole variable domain DGGITQSPKYLFRKEGQNVTLSCEQNLNHDAMYWYRQDPGQGLRLIYYSQIVNDFQKGDIAEGYSVSREKKESFPLTVTSAQKNPTAFYLCASISLAVGNTIYFGEGSWLTVV.

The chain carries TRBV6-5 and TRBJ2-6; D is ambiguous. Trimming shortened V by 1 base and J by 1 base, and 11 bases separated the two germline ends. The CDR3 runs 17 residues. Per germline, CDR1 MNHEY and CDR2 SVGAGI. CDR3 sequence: CASSYLDGNSGANVLTF. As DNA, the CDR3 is TGTGCCAGCAGTTACTTGGATGGGAATTCTGGGGCCAACGTCCTGACTTTC.

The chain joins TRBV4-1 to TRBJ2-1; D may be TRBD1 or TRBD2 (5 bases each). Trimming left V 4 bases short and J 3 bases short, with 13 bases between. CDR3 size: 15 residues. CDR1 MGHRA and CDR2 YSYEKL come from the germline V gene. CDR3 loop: CASSLRGTDYNEQFF. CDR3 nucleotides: TGCGCCAGCAGCCTTAGAGGGACGGACTACAATGAGCAGTTCTTC.

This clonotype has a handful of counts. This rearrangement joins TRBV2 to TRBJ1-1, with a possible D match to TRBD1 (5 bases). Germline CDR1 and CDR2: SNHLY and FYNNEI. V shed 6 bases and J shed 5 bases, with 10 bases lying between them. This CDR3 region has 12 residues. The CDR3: CASRGWGTEAFF. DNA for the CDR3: TGTGCCAGCAGAGGTTGGGGGACTGAAGCTTTCTTT.

In DNA form, the CDR3 reads TGTGCCAGCAGCTTGACCACACTGAGGCGAGGAGAGACCCAGTACTTC. Residues: CASSLTTLRRGETQYF. The chain recombines TRBV5-6 with TRBJ2-5; no definite D call. V was trimmed by 1 base and J by 4 bases, leaving 17 bases between them. Germline assignment: CDR1 SGHDT and CDR2 YYEEEE. CDR3 length: 16 amino acids. The full variable domain, completed using reference TRBV5-6 and TRBJ2-5, is DAGVTQSPTHLIKTRGQQVTLRCSPKSGHDTVSWYQQALGQGPQFIFQYYEEEERQRGNFPDRFSGHQFPNYSSELNVNALLLGDSALYLCASSLTTLRRGETQYFGPGTRLLVL.

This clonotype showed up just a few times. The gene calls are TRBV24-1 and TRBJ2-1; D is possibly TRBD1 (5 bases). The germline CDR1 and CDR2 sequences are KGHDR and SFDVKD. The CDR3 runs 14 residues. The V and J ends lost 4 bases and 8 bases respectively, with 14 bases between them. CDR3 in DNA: TGTGCCACCAGTGAGCGGAAGGGGATAGATGAGCAGTTCTTC. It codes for CATSERKGIDEQFF.